Here is one T cell receptor (beta chain) with its context. The antigen remains undetermined. Amplification used 60 Vbeta primers and 13 Jbeta primers. Some clones are missing from TCRdb's copy, which holds only in-frame ones; the method was immunoSEQ multiplex PCR. The data show 150,000 or so clones, with about 75% seen just once and roughly 12% held by the top ten. The data were taken from a study of cytomegalovirus exposure and HLA in healthy donors. General study findings and limits: Differences between HLA loci emerged in a later analysis of TCR association rates, with DRB1 most and HLA-C fewest. TCR beta chain V- and J-gene trimming was linked, in a later analysis, to a missense variant in DCLRE1C. Later analysis suggested links between common viral pathogens and several top significant clusters. Association with HLA alleles at 0.05 false discovery rate was found for 15,000 or so TCR beta sequences in a later analysis.

Germline CDR1 is GTSNPN and CDR2 is SVGIG (reference sequence). V gave up 1 base and J gave up 8 bases, with 14 bases separating them. The CDR3 extends over 14 amino acids. V gene TRBV30 combines with J gene TRBJ1-4, with D perhaps matching TRBD1 (6 bases). The TCR was taken from a man aged 18 to 29 in good health and CMV-seropositive. The sequencing input was PBMCs. The DNA of the CDR3 is TGTGCCTGGAGTGCATGGGGGCCAGGCGAAAAACTGTTTTTT. It translates to CAWSAWGPGEKLFF. Filled out from reference TRBV30 and TRBJ1-4, the complete variable domain reads SQTIHQWPATLVQPVGSPLSLECTVEGTSNPNLYWYRQAAGRGLQLLFYSVGIGQISSEVPQNLSASRPQDRQFILSSKKLLLSDSGFYLCAWSAWGPGEKLFFGSGTQLSVL.